This TCR beta chain was captured in a study of T-cell reconstitution after alpha-beta-depleted transplantation in children. General observations from the study: Several patients had high TCRbeta diversity at day 60; it came from surviving recipient T cells and thymic progenitors.

Unique molecular identifiers were used to barcode this TCRbeta library. TCRdb analysed the PCR reads with MiXCR anew, one entry per CDR3 protein. Altogether 180,000 or so distinct CDR3 sequences are present, approximately 6.8% being singletons, with the ten largest covering just over 4.5%. Germline-derived CDR1 and CDR2 are KGHSH and LQKENI. The CDR3 covers 16 residues. Germline trimming cut 4 bases from V and 1 base from J; bases unmatched to any gene: 4. On this clonotype itself: The antigen remains undetermined.

Specimen: PBMCs, collected before TCRalphabeta/CD19-depleted stem cell transplant. The receptor comes from a girl under three years old with combined immunodeficiency, due to receive a stem cell transplant. J is TRBJ2-5 and V is TRBV18; 12 bases line up with TRBD2. CDR3 residues: CASSLTSGGAQETQYF. CDR3 nucleotide sequence: TGTGCCAGCTCACTGACTAGCGGGGGAGCCCAAGAGACCCAGTACTTC.